Included here is one T cell receptor (beta chain) sequence, with context. Which antigen it targets is not known. No base qualities exist here, and no much larger clone lies one base off it. The record originates from a study of CD8 T cells in ankylosing spondylitis (dated by TCRdb to the late 2010s). About the full investigation: To find TCR variants linked to disease, the study profiled T cell receptor beta repertoires in ankylosing spondylitis patients and healthy donors. In total, the full study cohort was made up of some 100 healthy donors and more than 20 ankylosing spondylitis patients. Peripheral blood was sampled, and synovial fluid was also collected from ankylosing spondylitis patients.

What the study reported, not specific to this receptor: A TCR beta motif of several highly homologous amino acid variants appeared characteristic of blood from ankylosing spondylitis patients. The disease-linked clones were reported as significantly enriched in matched synovial fluid samples from ankylosing spondylitis patients. Some TCR beta motif variants had previously been reported in synovial fluid and blood of reactive arthritis patients, which suggested common disease-initiation mechanisms. In peripheral blood, the disease-linked clones were found at relatively low frequencies and had a CD8+ phenotype.

V and J are truncated by 7 bases and 1 base respectively, leaving an intervening sequence of 11 bases. The germline V gene sets CDR1 to KGHSY and CDR2 to FQNENV. Taken from cysteine to phenylalanine, the CDR3 has 14 residues. Left in the record is the CDR3 DNA by itself, 42 bases read in frame from the first base. Sequencing was performed on an Illumina HiSeq 2500. Quantitative 5'-RACE with molecular barcodes was the method used to prepare the TCR beta libraries. Per the original workflow: A new computational method based on a probabilistic model of VDJ rearrangement was used to identify disease-linked TCR variants. The public reads were quality trimmed at Q25 with fastp and then assembled into clones with MiXCR by TCRdb, keeping productive beta chains. Rows matching on CDR3 protein sequence are summarized as one entry with the most common DNA and genes. TCRdb, rather than the study authors, made the V and J calls. This sample gives some 270,000 distinct CDR3 sequences in total; 18% of them show up just once. Of the sample, under 40% falls within the top ten clones.

What was sequenced was blood, either unsorted or a sorted T cell fraction (not recorded which). The chain is assembled from TRBV16 and TRBJ2-1; confidence is insufficient to name the D gene. This sequence was found in a male donor with ankylosing spondylitis or in good health (not recorded which). The base sequence is TGTGCCAGCACCCCACGCGGTTCCTACAATGAGCAGTTCTTC. The resulting protein is CASTPRGSYNEQFF.